This T cell receptor beta chain was observed in a study of blood T cells in healthy people across ages. Study-wide context: Through template switching, about one barcoded beta molecule was captured per two T cells, as measured in model experiments. Study-level points and caveats: Percentage of naive T cells showed a strong correlation with TCR beta diversity.

Every donor contributed around 10 milliliters of peripheral blood by blood draw. A sample-barcoded 5' primer and a J-beta primer mix were used in a second PCR of about 7 to 11 cycles. TCRdb re-analysed the 5' RACE reads in MiXCR, keeping a single row per CDR3 protein. Of some 1.8 million distinct CDR3 sequences listed, roughly 43% are singletons. CDR3 length: 13 amino acids. From germline, CDR1 is SGHRS and CDR2 YFSETQ. Trimming took off 4 bases at V and 11 bases at J, with 18 bases between the two ends. A word on this clonotype: Its antigen is not known.

The V and J genes are TRBV5-1 and TRBJ2-5, with D maybe TRBD2 (5 bases). The clonotype originates from a human donor in good health. Sequenced input: blood. The CDR3 loop is CASSPLTGYVQYF. The CDR3 coding sequence is TGCGCCAGCAGCCCCCTGACGGGGTACGTGCAGTACTTC.